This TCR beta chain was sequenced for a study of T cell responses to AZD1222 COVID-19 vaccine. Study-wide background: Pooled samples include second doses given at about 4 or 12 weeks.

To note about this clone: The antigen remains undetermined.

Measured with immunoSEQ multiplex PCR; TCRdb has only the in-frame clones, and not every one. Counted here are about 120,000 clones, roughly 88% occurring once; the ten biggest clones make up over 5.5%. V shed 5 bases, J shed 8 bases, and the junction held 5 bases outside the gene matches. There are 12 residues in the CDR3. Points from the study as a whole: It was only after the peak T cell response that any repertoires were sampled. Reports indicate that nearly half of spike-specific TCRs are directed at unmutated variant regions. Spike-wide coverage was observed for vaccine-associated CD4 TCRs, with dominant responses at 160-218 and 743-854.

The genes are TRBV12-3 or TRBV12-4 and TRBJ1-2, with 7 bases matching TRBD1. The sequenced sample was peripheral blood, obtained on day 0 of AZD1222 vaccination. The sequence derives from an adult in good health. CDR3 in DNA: TGTGCCAGCAGTCCAAGGGACAGCGGCTACACCTTC. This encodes CASSPRDSGYTF.